The clone carrying this TCR beta chain was counted once. The data belong to a study of blood T cell repertoires in COVID-19. Study-level information: PBMCs, B-cell-depleted T cells, or T cells were the source of the cDNA or gDNA that made up the material.

Trimming removed 2 bases at V and 2 bases at J, with 7 bases between. Germline CDR1 GTSNPN, CDR2 SVGIG (reference sequence). CDR3 length equals 13 residues. Recruitment covered 25 or so US areas and drew participants whose ages spanned roughly 18 to 89 years. Cohorts were determined from participant-reported clinical history. This table comes from immunoSEQ multiplex PCR, and its TCRdb copy is limited to in-frame clones, with some not included. The repertoire consists of approximately 440,000 clones, with about 85% occurring once and the leading ten covering around 0.7%. This TCR was sampled from a woman aged 18-29 years who had recovered from COVID-19. V gene TRBV30 combines with J gene TRBJ1-3; no clear D gene. Sequencing used PBMCs or T cells enriched from blood (not recorded which). CDR3 in DNA: TGTGCCTGGAGTTTGGGCGCTGGAAACACCATATATTTT. Its protein product is CAWSLGAGNTIYF.